This passage covers 30 T cell receptor beta chains from one sample sequenced in a study of identical twins. TCRdb redid the calling of the 5' RACE reads with MiXCR, one entry per CDR3 protein. The table lists 300,000 to 400,000 distinct CDR3 sequences, more than 9% of them singletons. The same sample was also used in a study of yellow fever vaccine responses in identical twins.

The sample taken for sequencing was CD8+ T cells sorted from blood. These TCRs come from a woman between 18 and 29 years old in good health.

This chain links TRBV28 with TRBJ1-6; TRBD1 agrees at 9 bases. J gave up 7 bases and V 6 bases, and 7 bases lay outside the gene matches. The germline V gene encodes CDR1 MDHEN and CDR2 SYDVKM. The CDR3 is 15 residues long. CDR3 bases: TGTGCCAGCAGGACGGACAGGGGATTCAATTCACCCCTCCACTTT. It encodes CASRTDRGFNSPLHF.

The chain carries TRBV4-1 and TRBJ2-3; the D is unclear. The CDR3 contains 14 residues. V was shortened by 0 bases and J by 7 bases, with 11 bases between the two germline ends. Per the germline V gene, CDR1 is MGHRA and CDR2 is YSYEKL. For the CDR3, the DNA is TGCGCCAGCAGCCAAGATATGTTGGAAAATACGCAGTATTTT. Amino acids: CASSQDMLENTQYF.

This rearrangement joins TRBV4-1 to TRBJ1-2; 9 bases match TRBD1. V was pared by 4 bases and J by 3 bases, with 9 bases of the junction left unmatched. The CDR3 has 16 residues. Germline values: CDR1 MGHRA, CDR2 YSYEKL. The CDR3, as DNA: TGCGCCAGCAGCCCGGACAGGGGAGTTGAGGACTATGGCTACACCTTC. Encoded protein: CASSPDRGVEDYGYTF.

The rearrangement joins TRBV3-1 to TRBJ2-3, with 10 bases identical to TRBD2. V was clipped by 2 bases and J by 1 base; unmatched bases: 6. This CDR3 has 17 amino acids. The germline V gene has CDR1 LGHDT and CDR2 YNNKEL (reference sequence). The CDR3 spells CASSQLAGDNGTDTQYF. The CDR3 DNA sequence: TGTGCCAGCAGCCAACTAGCGGGAGATAATGGCACAGATACGCAGTATTTT.

The chain links TRBV13 to TRBJ2-7; 10 positions match TRBD2. The CDR3 totals 13 residues. Germline CDR1 is PRHDT and CDR2 is FYEKMQ (reference sequence). Trimming cost V 6 bases and J 6 bases; bases outside gene matches: 5. This chain's CDR3 is CASSRLAGVEQYF. As DNA, the CDR3 is TGTGCCAGCAGTCGTCTAGCGGGAGTCGAGCAGTACTTC.

The sample holds many counts of this clonotype. The chain uses TRBV20-1 and TRBJ2-3, with 12 bases that match TRBD2. The CDR3 runs 15 residues. The germline CDR1 and CDR2 sequences are DFQATT and SNEGSKA (reference sequence). Unmatched junction bases numbered 2, after V lost 2 bases and J lost 2 bases. The CDR3 is CSARWTSGATDTQYF. For the CDR3, the DNA is TGCAGTGCTAGATGGACTAGCGGGGCCACAGATACGCAGTATTTT.

The sample holds a few counts of this clonotype. The genes are TRBV2 and TRBJ2-7; possibly TRBD2 for D (5 bases). The CDR3 runs 13 residues. The germline CDR1 and CDR2 sequences are SNHLY and FYNNEI. V shed 8 bases and J shed 2 bases, with 13 bases lying between them. CDR3 in DNA: TGTGCCAGCTGTAGCGATTCCACCTACGAGCAGTACTTC. It yields the protein CASCSDSTYEQYF.

This clonotype was seen more than once but under ten times. This chain joins TRBV4-1 and TRBJ1-1; tentatively, D is TRBD1 (5 bases). The CDR3 is 14 amino acids. Germline CDR1 is MGHRA and CDR2 is YSYEKL. Trimming removed 1 base at V and 7 bases at J, with 13 bases between. The chain's CDR3 is CASSQGELTVEAFF. Here the CDR3 DNA reads TGCGCCAGCAGCCAAGGCGAACTGACAGTTGAAGCTTTCTTT.

This clonotype showed up just a few times. The chain uses TRBV28 and TRBJ2-2; no clear D gene. Germline V lookup: CDR1 MDHEN, CDR2 SYDVKM. V was cut by 8 bases and J by 5 bases, with 6 bases left in between. The CDR3 sequence is 11 residues long. DNA of the CDR3: TGTGCCAGCGATGGGACCGGGGAGCTGTTTTTT. The encoded protein is CASDGTGELFF.

This clonotype has at least ten counts. This chain joins TRBV20-1 and TRBJ2-2; D is uncertain. The ends were cut back, 3 bases at V and 0 bases at J, with 5 bases in the middle. The CDR3 loop spans 13 amino acids. The germline V gene encodes CDR1 DFQATT and CDR2 SNEGSKA (reference sequence). The CDR3: CSASFPNTGELFF. In DNA, the CDR3 is TGCAGTGCTAGTTTCCCGAACACCGGGGAGCTGTTTTTT.

There are a few counts of this clonotype. V usage is TRBV19 and J usage is TRBJ2-5; D perhaps matches TRBD2 (6 bases). The CDR3 spans 14 residues. The ends were cut back, 6 bases at V and 5 bases at J, with 16 bases in the middle. The germline gives CDR1 LNHDA, CDR2 SQIVND (reference sequence). CDR3 nucleotides: TGTGCCAGTAGCATGACTAGTCTAATGGAGACCCAGTACTTC. Amino acids: CASSMTSLMETQYF.

A few counts support this clonotype. The V and J genes are TRBV6-6 and TRBJ2-1, with D unresolved. Trimming pared 1 base from V and 6 bases from J, leaving 4 bases between. CDR1 is MNHNY, CDR2 SVGAGI, per germline (reference sequence). The CDR3 contains 12 residues. CDR3 DNA: TGTGCCAGCAGTTACTGGGCCAATGAGCAGTTCTTC. Translation: CASSYWANEQFF.

The chain is built from TRBV7-8 and TRBJ1-5; D might be TRBD1 (5 bases). V dropped 2 bases and J dropped 2 bases, with 13 bases sitting between them. Germline values: CDR1 SGHVS, CDR2 FQNEAQ. The CDR3 is 16 residues long. CDR3 bases: TGTGCCAGCAGCTTACGTGGGGGTCAGGGCAATCAGCCCCAGCATTTT. Translating gives CASSLRGGQGNQPQHF.

This clonotype was observed a handful of times. The DNA for the CDR3 is TGTGCTAGTGGTTTGGGCGCGGAGAACGACGAGCAGTACTTC. Its protein is CASGLGAENDEQYF. This chain joins TRBV12-5 and TRBJ2-7; D unresolved. The CDR3 contains 14 residues. Germline V lookup: CDR1 LGHNT, CDR2 FRNRAP. The V end lost 1 base, the J end lost 5 bases, and 12 bases lay between the germline ends.

This clonotype was observed a few times. This chain uses TRBV6-1 with TRBJ1-1, with D possibly being TRBD1 (6 bases). CDR3 size: 15 residues. The V gene's germline CDR1 is MNHNS and CDR2 SASEGT. V was shortened by 1 base and J by 5 bases, with 14 bases between the two germline ends. The CDR3 loop reads CASSEVQYRVTEAFF. CDR3 DNA sequence: TGTGCCAGCAGTGAAGTACAGTACAGGGTTACTGAAGCTTTCTTT.

Only a few counts were recorded for this clonotype. This sequence may be a read error, since a much larger clone differs from it by one base. The chain has TRBV7-9 and TRBJ2-7, with no clear D. CDR3 length: 11 residues. The germline gives CDR1 SEHNR, CDR2 FQNEAQ (reference sequence). Trimming stripped 7 bases from V and 2 bases from J, with 6 bases between. The CDR3 loop is CASIAPYEQYF. The CDR3 DNA sequence: TGTGCCAGCATCGCGCCCTACGAGCAGTACTTC.

This clonotype was observed a few times. The J gene is TRBJ2-3, the V gene TRBV6-2 or TRBV6-3; TRBD1 aligns across 9 bases. Germline V gives CDR1 MNHEY, CDR2 SVGEGT. The junction had 5 bases not matched to a gene; V was cut back by 2 bases and J by 8 bases. The length of the CDR3 is 14 residues. The CDR3 loop is CASSYAGQGSTQYF. For the CDR3, the DNA is TGTGCCAGCAGTTACGCGGGACAGGGTTCTACGCAGTATTTT.

This clonotype was observed a few times. The rearrangement links TRBV20-1 to TRBJ2-1, with D perhaps matching TRBD2 (6 bases). There are 10 residues in the CDR3. CDR1 and CDR2 from the germline V gene are DFQATT and SNEGSKA (reference sequence). Trimming removed 3 bases at V and 13 bases at J, with 10 bases between. The CDR3 sequence: CSASGGTQFF. The CDR3 coding sequence is TGCAGTGCTAGTGGGGGGACCCAGTTCTTC.

V is TRBV2 and J is TRBJ2-2; 14 bases match TRBD2. The germline CDR1 and CDR2 sequences are SNHLY and FYNNEI. This CDR3 has 18 residues. J was trimmed by 3 bases and V by 3 bases; bases with no gene match: 6. The CDR3 nucleotides read TGTGCCAGCAGTGAGACTAGCGGGAGGGCCCGGGACACCGGGGAGCTGTTTTTT. Translation gives CASSETSGRARDTGELFF.

This clonotype was seen at least ten times. The chain carries TRBV4-2 and TRBJ2-3; 11 nucleotides match TRBD2. The V segment lost 1 base and the J segment 4 bases; nucleotides outside the gene matches: 4. Germline CDR1 is LGHNA and CDR2 is YNFKEQ. This CDR3 is 16 amino acids long. The CDR3 loop reads CASSQGLAGGADTQYF. The CDR3 nucleotides are TGTGCCAGCAGCCAAGGGTTAGCGGGGGGGGCAGATACGCAGTATTTT.

This clonotype showed up just a few times. The genes are TRBV10-3 and TRBJ1-2; the D gene is possibly TRBD1 (5 bases). The ends were cut back, 2 bases at V and 3 bases at J, with 19 bases in the middle. This CDR3 spans 17 amino acids. Germline CDR1 and CDR2: ENHRY and SYGVKD. For the CDR3, the DNA is TGTGCCATCAGTGAGGACAAAACGGGCAGGGCTTACTATGGCTACACCTTC. Translating it yields CAISEDKTGRAYYGYTF.

This clonotype turned up a few times. The chain joins TRBV12-3 or TRBV12-4 to TRBJ2-7, with a tentative D call TRBD2 (6 bases). The V end lost 4 bases, the J end lost 2 bases, and 18 bases lay between the germline ends. The CDR3 covers 16 residues. CDR3 nucleotides: TGTGCCAGCAGTTCCCACACGGCGGGGTCCCCCTACGAGCAGTACTTC. Its protein is CASSSHTAGSPYEQYF.

This chain links TRBV3-1 with TRBJ2-4; the D gene could be TRBD1 or TRBD2 (5 bases each). Germline lookup yields CDR1 LGHDT and CDR2 YNNKEL (reference sequence). The CDR3 runs 15 residues. Deletions cut 1 base from V and 1 base from J, with 8 bases between. CDR3 protein: CASSQVEGAKNIQYF. CDR3 nucleotides: TGTGCCAGCAGCCAAGTTGAGGGGGCCAAAAACATTCAGTACTTC.

This clonotype was seen a few times. The gene calls are TRBV7-9 and TRBJ2-5, with 9 bases that match TRBD1. V trimming: 5 bases; J trimming: 5 bases; junction bases outside the gene matches: 9. Germline CDR1 and CDR2: SEHNR and FQNEAQ (reference sequence). This CDR3 has 15 residues. CDR3 in amino acids: CASSHTGTGQETQYF. The CDR3 DNA follows: TGTGCCAGCAGCCACACCGGGACAGGGCAGGAGACCCAGTACTTC.

This chain connects TRBV6-2 or TRBV6-3 to TRBJ2-4; D uncertain. This CDR3 has 14 residues. Germline assignment: CDR1 MNHEY and CDR2 SVGEGT. Trimming removed 6 bases at V and 0 bases at J, with 9 bases between. The CDR3 bases are TGTGCCAGCAGCCCAGCTGTAGCCAAAAACATTCAGTACTTC. Amino acids: CASSPAVAKNIQYF.

This sequence joins TRBV20-1 and TRBJ2-7, with D possibly called TRBD1 or TRBD2 (5 bases each). V was cut by 5 bases and J by 4 bases, with 9 bases left in between. CDR3 length: 11 residues. Germline assignment: CDR1 DFQATT and CDR2 SNEGSKA (reference sequence). The CDR3 nucleotides are TGCAGTGCTGGGACCTTATACGAGCAGTACTTC. It codes for CSAGTLYEQYF.

The CDR3, as DNA: TGTGCCAGCAGCTTAGGCAGTGCCGCCCTCATGGACACTGAAGCTTTCTTT. Protein: CASSLGSAALMDTEAFF. J is TRBJ1-1 and V is TRBV11-2; the D is unclear. This CDR3 spans 17 amino acids. V shed 1 base and J shed 3 bases, with 18 bases lying between them. Germline V lookup: CDR1 SGHAT, CDR2 FQNNGV.

This clonotype was detected only a few times. This chain links TRBV21-1 with TRBJ2-3; the DNA was not used to check the table's D call, TRBD2. TRBV21-1 is a pseudogene. The CDR3 totals 17 residues. The CDR3 reads CASRTSGGEKSTDTQYF. DNA for the CDR3: TGTGCCAGTAGGACTAGCGGGGGAGAAAAGTCCACAGATACGCAGTATTTT.

This clonotype was seen only a few times. The rearrangement uses TRBV29-1 and TRBJ2-2; 7 nucleotides match TRBD1. Germline CDR1 is SQVTM and CDR2 is ANQGSEA. The V segment lost 6 bases and the J segment 1 base; nucleotides outside the gene matches: 8. This CDR3 has 15 residues. CDR3 sequence reads: CSVRRQGWNTGELFF. The CDR3 bases are TGCAGCGTACGACGACAGGGATGGAACACCGGGGAGCTGTTTTTT.

The chain recombines TRBV6-1 with TRBJ2-6, with 8 bases aligning to TRBD2. Per germline, CDR1 MNHNS and CDR2 SASEGT. The J segment lost 4 bases and the V segment lost 5 bases, leaving 16 bases of the junction unmatched. The CDR3 contains 19 residues. CDR3 sequence reads: CASSKNTLEGGRGANVLTF. In nucleotides, the CDR3 is TGTGCCAGCAGTAAAAATACCCTCGAGGGCGGGAGGGGGGCCAACGTCCTGACTTTC.